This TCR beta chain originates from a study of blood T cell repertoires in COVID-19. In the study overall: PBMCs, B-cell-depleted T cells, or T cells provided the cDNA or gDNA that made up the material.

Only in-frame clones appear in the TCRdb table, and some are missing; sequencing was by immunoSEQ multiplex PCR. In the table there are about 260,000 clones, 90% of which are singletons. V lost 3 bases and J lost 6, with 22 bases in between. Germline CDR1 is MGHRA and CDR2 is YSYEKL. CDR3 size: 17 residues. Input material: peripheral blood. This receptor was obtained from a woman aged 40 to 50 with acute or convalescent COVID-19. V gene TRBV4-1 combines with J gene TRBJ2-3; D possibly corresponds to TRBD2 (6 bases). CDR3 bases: TGCGCCAGCAGCCAGGGACTTTCCCGACCTCAGGCGGATACGCAGTATTTT. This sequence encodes CASSQGLSRPQADTQYF.